Listed below are T cell receptor beta chains from one sample, sequenced in a study of T cell changes during pregnancy in multiple sclerosis. TCRdb's copy holds only in-frame clones and misses some; the assay was immunoSEQ multiplex PCR. This table has more than 80,000 clones, over 90% appearing once. This specimen consisted of peripheral blood, obtained in the second trimester of pregnancy. Receptors originate from a female donor with multiple sclerosis, enrolled in a pregnancy study. CDR3s include the opening cysteine and the closing phenylalanine or tryptophan. Each record gives: D gene, J gene, V gene, clone size, CDR3 protein, CDR3 DNA. The D gene is left open where the match is weak. The size entry is marked missing in some rows and otherwise reads once, few, many or a size class.

TRBD2	TRBJ2-1	TRBV5-4	once	CASSLGGLAGTGGNEQFF	TGTGCCAGCAGCTTGGGGGGACTAGCGGGAACTGGGGGGAATGAGCAGTTCTTC
TRBD1	TRBJ1-4	TRBV6-5	NA	CASSYTGTGGHEKLFF	TGTGCCAGCAGTTACACCGGGACAGGAGGCCATGAAAAACTGTTTTTT
TRBD1	TRBJ2-3	TRBV28	NA	CASRGQGSWDTQYF	TGTGCCAGCCGAGGACAGGGTTCTTGGGATACGCAGTATTTT
NA	TRBJ1-1	TRBV19	once	CASKSSTSSRTEAFF	TGTGCCAGTAAATCTTCCACCTCCTCGCGAACTGAAGCTTTCTTT
NA	TRBJ2-7	TRBV9	NA	CASSPHTGGAYEQYF	TGTGCCAGCAGCCCCCACACTGGAGGGGCCTACGAGCAGTACTTC
NA	TRBJ2-7	TRBV4-2	NA	CASSSDLNYEQYF	TGTGCCAGCAGCTCTGACTTAAACTACGAGCAGTACTTC
TRBD2	TRBJ2-3	TRBV7-9	NA	CASSLLAGLTDTQYF	TGTGCCAGCAGCTTACTAGCGGGACTCACAGATACGCAGTATTTT
TRBD1	TRBJ1-5	TRBV28	NA	CASSFLSGQTPNQPQHF	TGTGCCAGCAGTTTTCTATCGGGACAGACACCCAATCAGCCCCAGCATTTT
TRBD1	TRBJ1-4	TRBV2	NA	CASRLTGSNEKLFF	TGTGCCAGCAGATTGACAGGGTCAAATGAAAAACTGTTTTTT
TRBD2	TRBJ2-7	TRBV19	NA	CASSIGRDSEQYF	TGTGCCAGTAGTATCGGGAGGGATTCCGAGCAGTACTTC
NA	TRBJ2-2	TRBV19	NA	CASSPPPGGELFF	TGTGCCAGTAGTCCCCCGCCCGGCGGGGAGCTGTTTTTT
NA	TRBJ2-2	TRBV18	NA	CASSPIPRVDTGELFF	TGTGCCAGCTCACCAATCCCCAGGGTTGACACCGGGGAGCTGTTTTTT
NA	TRBJ2-2	TRBV6-4	medium-sized	CASSLTATGELFF	TGTGCCAGCAGTTTAACAGCCACCGGGGAGCTGTTTTTT